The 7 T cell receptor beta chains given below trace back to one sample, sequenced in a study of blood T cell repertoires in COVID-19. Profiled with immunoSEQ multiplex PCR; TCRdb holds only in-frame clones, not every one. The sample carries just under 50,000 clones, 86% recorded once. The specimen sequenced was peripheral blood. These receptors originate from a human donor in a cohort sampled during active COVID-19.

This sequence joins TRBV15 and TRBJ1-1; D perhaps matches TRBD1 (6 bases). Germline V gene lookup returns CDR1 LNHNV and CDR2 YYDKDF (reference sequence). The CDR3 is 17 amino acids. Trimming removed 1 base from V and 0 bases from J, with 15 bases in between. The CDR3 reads CATSRGQGTHMNTEAFF. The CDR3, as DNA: TGTGCCACCAGCAGAGGTCAGGGGACACACATGAACACTGAAGCTTTCTTT.

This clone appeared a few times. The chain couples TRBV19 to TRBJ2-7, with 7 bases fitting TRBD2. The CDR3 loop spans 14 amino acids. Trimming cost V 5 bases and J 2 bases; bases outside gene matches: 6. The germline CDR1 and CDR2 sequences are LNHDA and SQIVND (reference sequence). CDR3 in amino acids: CASSPSGGAYEQYF. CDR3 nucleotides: TGTGCCAGTAGTCCTAGCGGAGGGGCCTACGAGCAGTACTTC.

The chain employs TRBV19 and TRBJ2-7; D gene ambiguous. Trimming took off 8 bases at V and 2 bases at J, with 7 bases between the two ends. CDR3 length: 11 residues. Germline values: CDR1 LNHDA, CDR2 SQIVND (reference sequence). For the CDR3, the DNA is TGTGCCAGTTCCTTTGCCTACGAGCAGTACTTC. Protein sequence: CASSFAYEQYF. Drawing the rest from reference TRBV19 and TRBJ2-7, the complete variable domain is DGGITQSPKYLFRKEGQNVTLSCEQNLNHDAMYWYRQDPGQGLRLIYYSQIVNDFQKGDIAEGYSVSREKKESFPLTVTSAQKNPTAFYLCASSFAYEQYFGPGTRLTVT.

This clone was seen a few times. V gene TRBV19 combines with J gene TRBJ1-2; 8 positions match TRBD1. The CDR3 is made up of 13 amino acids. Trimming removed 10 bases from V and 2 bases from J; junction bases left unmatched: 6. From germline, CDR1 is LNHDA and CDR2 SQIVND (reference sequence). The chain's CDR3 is CATKGQENYGYTF. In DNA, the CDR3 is TGTGCCACCAAGGGACAGGAAAACTATGGCTACACCTTC.

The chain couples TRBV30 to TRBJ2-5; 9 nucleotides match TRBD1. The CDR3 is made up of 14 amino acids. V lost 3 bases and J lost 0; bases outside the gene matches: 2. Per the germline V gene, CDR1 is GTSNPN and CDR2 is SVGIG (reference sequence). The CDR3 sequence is CAWRGQGYQETQYF. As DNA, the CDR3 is TGTGCCTGGAGAGGACAGGGGTACCAAGAGACCCAGTACTTC.

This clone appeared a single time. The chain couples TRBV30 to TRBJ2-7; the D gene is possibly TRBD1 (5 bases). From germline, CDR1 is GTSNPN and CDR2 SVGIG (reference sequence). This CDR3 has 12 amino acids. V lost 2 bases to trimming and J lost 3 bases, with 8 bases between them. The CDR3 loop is CAWSSQGYEQYF. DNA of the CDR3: TGTGCCTGGAGTAGCCAGGGCTACGAGCAGTACTTC.

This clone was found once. The CDR3 sequence is CASSPRGGGNTEAFF. CDR3 bases: TGTGCCAGCAGCCCTAGAGGCGGCGGGAACACTGAAGCTTTCTTT. V usage is TRBV9 and J usage is TRBJ1-1; D uncertain. This CDR3 spans 15 amino acids. Trimming pared 4 bases from V and 1 base from J, leaving 14 bases between. Germline values: CDR1 SGDLS, CDR2 YYNGEE.